This T cell receptor beta chain stems from a study of naive and memory T cell subsets. From the second PCR step, alpha and beta chains were amplified apart. This clonotype has ten or more counts. The CDR3 totals 13 residues. V lost 2 bases and J 5 bases, leaving 10 bases between the germline ends. The germline V gene has CDR1 SGHTA and CDR2 FQGNSA. The beta constant-region primer was an equimolar mix of two oligonucleotides covering TRBC1 and TRBC2. TCRdb processed the UMI-ligation and nested PCR reads anew with MiXCR; each CDR3 protein has one entry. The data show tens of thousands of distinct CDR3 sequences, around 13% seen once.

The source of this sequence is a human donor in good health. The material sequenced was central memory CD4+ T cells from blood. The V and J genes are TRBV7-2 and TRBJ2-7; the D call may be TRBD1 or TRBD2 (6 bases each). In DNA form, the CDR3 reads TGTGCCAGCAGCTTAAGGGGGGCCCACGAGCAGTACTTC. Its translation is CASSLRGAHEQYF.